This T cell receptor beta chain emerged from a study of shared clonotypes between healthy human individuals. At the level of the study: There were three CD4 naive, three CD4 memory, two CD8 naive and one CD8 memory plates per donor.

In the original workflow: ImmunoSEQ supplied junction-only sequences lacking quality scores, so filtering was different. The assay was immunoSEQ multiplex PCR, and TCRdb's table has in-frame clones only and misses some. V and J calls and clone size are copied from that table; D and trimming were computed from the DNA. The sample holds about 2 million clones, 90% to 95% seen once. Trimming stripped 6 bases from V and 10 bases from J, with 20 bases between. There are 14 residues in the CDR3. Germline V gene data show CDR1 as MDHEN and CDR2 as SYDVKM. Negatively enriched CD4+ T cells were divided by CD45RA into naive and memory.

The chain is built from TRBV28 and TRBJ2-3; D might be TRBD2 (6 bases). The sequenced sample was naive CD4+ T cells sorted from blood. The subset denotes: CD45RA+ positively selected. This clonotype was obtained from a man aged 18 to 29 in good health. The CDR3 nucleotides read TGTGCCAGCAGCCCTGCGGGGATATACGATCCGCAGTATTTT. Protein sequence: CASSPAGIYDPQYF.